This T cell receptor (beta chain) was recorded in a study of Ad26.COV2.S vaccination and SARS-CoV-2 variants. Treatment noted: roughly 18 received Ad26.COV2.S at low or high dose, single or two shots; 5 received placebo; per-sample allocation not given. Specimens were obtained on day 63 following the first vaccine or placebo injection. What was given as vaccine was an Ad26 vector encoding Wuhan-strain SARS-CoV-2 spike. The repertoire was sequenced with immunoSEQ multiplex PCR; TCRdb's copy has only in-frame clones and lacks some. The sample lists fewer than 800,000 clones, approximately 88% seen once, with around 1.5% in the top ten. This clonotype was sampled from a person aged 18-60 years who received the Ad26.COV2.S COVID-19 vaccine or a placebo. The starting material was peripheral blood, obtained in a trial of Ad26.COV2.S vaccine versus placebo.

This CDR3 is CASSLAAGGGSSYEQYF. CDR3 in DNA: TGTGCCAGCAGCTTAGCGGCTGGCGGGGGTAGCTCCTACGAGCAGTACTTC. The chain couples TRBV7-2 to TRBJ2-7, with TRBD2 matching 7 bases. V lost 0 bases to trimming and J lost 0 bases; unmatched junction nucleotides: 8. In germline, CDR1 is SGHTA, CDR2 FQGNSA. This CDR3 contains 17 residues.